Below, 23 T cell receptor beta chains from the same sample are listed, as sequenced in a study of T cells after posttransplantation cyclophosphamide (dated by TCRdb to the mid-2010s). The library came from the immunoSEQ multiplex PCR assay. TCRdb retrieved this table from immuneACCESS and kept in-frame rearrangements only. Not all clones are present; in checked studies, unresolved V genes account for under half, and no reason is known for the remainder. Across this sample, about 5,700 clones were tabulated and none appeared just once. Roughly 26% of the sample is in the top ten clones. The sample's treatment or condition label, in plain terms: high-dose cyclophosphamide on days +3 and +4 as single-agent GVHD prophylaxis. For conditioning, the PTCy patients got busulfan and fludarabine, then a related or unrelated marrow graft, followed by cyclophosphamide on days +3 and +4. The sample consisted of PBMCs, taken after allogeneic stem cell transplant with posttransplant cyclophosphamide. All receptors come from a male patient in his sixties or seventies who received an allogeneic stem cell transplant from a related donor, was CMV-positive, and had no GVHD. In patients who had a transplant, some T cells may come from the graft donor.

This clone was recorded many times. V gene TRBV5-8 combines with J gene TRBJ2-5; D possibly corresponds to TRBD1 (6 bases). V lost 1 base and J lost 1, with 8 bases in between. Per germline, CDR1 SGHTS and CDR2 YDEGEE. This CDR3 contains 14 residues. DNA for the CDR3: TGTGCCAGCAGCTTGACAGGGTTCCAAGAGACCCAGTACTTC. It is translated as CASSLTGFQETQYF.

This chain joins TRBV7-8 and TRBJ1-1; D uncertain. Germline-derived CDR1 and CDR2 are SGHVS and FQNEAQ. The CDR3 covers 15 residues. V dropped 4 bases and J dropped 1 base, with 13 bases sitting between them. CDR3 bases: TGTGCCAGCAGCTCCAGACGACTGTCGAACACTGAAGCTTTCTTT. It translates to CASSSRRLSNTEAFF. Full variable domain (outside the CDR3, taken from reference TRBV7-8 and TRBJ1-1): GAGVSQSPRYKVAKRGQDVALRCDPISGHVSLFWYQQALGQGPEFLTYFQNEAQLDKSGLPSDRFFAERPEGSVSTLKIQRTQQEDSAVYLCASSSRRLSNTEAFFGQGTRLTVV.

This clone was recorded at least ten times. The genes are TRBV7-2 and TRBJ2-2, with 9 bases lining up with TRBD1. The CDR3 is made up of 15 amino acids. Looked up from germline, CDR1 is SGHTA and CDR2 is FQGNSA. The V segment lost 5 bases and the J segment 6 bases; nucleotides outside the gene matches: 7. The CDR3 sequence is CASSPGTGLSGELFF. Here the CDR3 DNA reads TGTGCCAGCAGCCCCGGGACAGGGTTATCCGGGGAGCTGTTTTTT.

This clone was recorded at least ten times. This chain uses TRBV29-1 with TRBJ2-3; 11 nucleotides match TRBD2. CDR3 length equals 17 residues. V gave up 5 bases and J gave up 0 bases; unmatched junction bases: 10. The V gene's germline CDR1 is SQVTM and CDR2 ANQGSEA. In DNA form, the CDR3 reads TGCAGCGTTACAGGGAAACTAGCGGGGGTGAGCACAGATACGCAGTATTTT. As protein: CSVTGKLAGVSTDTQYF.

This clone is deemed medium-sized. V and J are TRBV10-2 and TRBJ2-7, with 10 positions matching TRBD1. The CDR3 covers 14 residues. In germline, CDR1 is WSHSY, CDR2 SAAADI. V lost 6 bases to trimming and J lost 5 bases; unmatched junction nucleotides: 7. CDR3 residues: CASRTDRGLDEQYF. The CDR3 coding sequence is TGCGCCAGCAGAACCGACAGGGGGCTTGACGAGCAGTACTTC.

This clone was counted at least ten times. The genes are TRBV15 and TRBJ2-7, with no clear D. The V gene's germline CDR1 is LNHNV and CDR2 YYDKDF (reference sequence). V dropped 4 bases and J dropped 4 bases, with 11 bases sitting between them. The CDR3 runs to 13 residues. CDR3 loop: CATSMTVEYEQYF. In DNA, the CDR3 is TGTGCCACCAGCATGACCGTGGAGTACGAGCAGTACTTC.

Many counts were recorded for this clone. The V call is TRBV9, the J call TRBJ1-4; D is perhaps TRBD1 (5 bases). V was clipped by 7 bases and J by 8 bases, with 18 bases between them. Germline values: CDR1 SGDLS, CDR2 YYNGEE. CDR3 length: 14 residues. Here the CDR3 reads CASSPGGDREKLFF. The CDR3 DNA follows: TGTGCCAGCTCCCCCGGGGGGGATCGGGAAAAACTGTTTTTT.

This clone was recorded at least ten times. The rearrangement links TRBV27 to TRBJ2-3, with 10 bases matching TRBD2. The length of the CDR3 is 15 residues. CDR1 is MNHEY and CDR2 is SMNVEV in the germline V gene (reference sequence). With 3 bases clipped from V and 2 bases from J, the junction kept 2 bases outside the gene matches. As DNA, the CDR3 is TGTGCCAGCAGTTTGGGGACTAGCGCCACAGATACGCAGTATTTT. Translating gives CASSLGTSATDTQYF.

The chain joins TRBV7-2 to TRBJ2-7; TRBD2 matches 8 bases. This CDR3 has 16 residues. CDR1 and CDR2 (germline): SGHTA, FQGNSA. V shed 1 base, J shed 2 bases, and the junction held 7 bases outside the gene matches. Here the CDR3 reads CASSLGGSGVAYEQYF. The CDR3 DNA sequence: TGTGCCAGCAGCTTAGGGGGTAGCGGGGTAGCCTACGAGCAGTACTTC. The whole variable domain, remainder taken from reference TRBV7-2 and TRBJ2-7, is GAGVSQSPSNKVTEKGKDVELRCDPISGHTALYWYRQSLGQGLEFLIYFQGNSAPDKSGLPSDRFSAERTGGSVSTLTIQRTQQEDSAVYLCASSLGGSGVAYEQYFGPGTRLTVT.

This clone was picked up a small number of times. This rearrangement joins TRBV28 to TRBJ2-5, with 11 bases fitting TRBD1. The DNA end lines up better with TRBJ2-7; the J call may be wrong. The V gene's germline CDR1 is MDHEN and CDR2 SYDVKM. This CDR3 contains 16 residues. CDR3 residues: CASSLLLDRGPYEQYF. The DNA of the CDR3 is TGTGCCAGCAGCCTCCTGTTGGACAGGGGGCCCTACGAGCAGTACTTC.

This clone was detected a few times. The chain uses TRBV5-1 and TRBJ2-7; 8 nucleotides match TRBD1. The CDR3 length is 19 residues. The V gene end was trimmed by 0 bases and the J gene end by 4 bases; junction bases not matched to a gene: 18. The germline V gene has CDR1 SGHRS and CDR2 YFSETQ. CDR3 coding DNA: TGCGCCAGCAGCTTGGCCGGGGCAGGGGGCGTTTGGGTCTCTTACGAGCAGTACTTC. Its translation is CASSLAGAGGVWVSYEQYF.

As concerns this clone: It is unclear where the CDR3 begins or ends on the DNA, so no DNA is shown, and the CDR3 is as TCRdb lists it. This rearrangement joins TRBV27 to TRBJ2-2; the D call in the table, TRBD1, was not verified against the DNA. Germline loops: CDR1 MNHEY, CDR2 SMNVEV (reference sequence). The CDR3 spans 15 amino acids, including both terminal residues. The CDR3 spells CASSTSTENTGELFF.

The chain carries TRBV13 and TRBJ1-2; 9 bases fit TRBD1. The germline V gene has CDR1 PRHDT and CDR2 FYEKMQ (reference sequence). The CDR3 sequence is 15 residues long. V lost 5 bases and J lost 3; bases outside the gene matches: 7. The chain's CDR3 is CASSRRTGADYGYTF. The CDR3 nucleotides read TGTGCCAGCAGCCGTCGGACAGGGGCTGACTATGGCTACACCTTC.

This clone is termed large. The J gene is TRBJ2-2, the V gene TRBV27, with D possibly being TRBD1 (6 bases). This CDR3 is built from 15 residues. Germline CDR1 MNHEY, CDR2 SMNVEV (reference sequence). V lost 1 base and J 6 bases, leaving 12 bases between the germline ends. CDR3 in DNA: TGTGCCAGCAGTTTATGGATCCAGGGGCCCGGGGAGCTGTTTTTT. Translating it yields CASSLWIQGPGELFF.

This clone appeared many times. The CDR3 nucleotides are TGTGCCAGCAGGGACAGGGTTGGTCAGCCCCAGCATTTT. Translated, it gives CASRDRVGQPQHF. This chain uses TRBV2 with TRBJ1-5; 8 bases are a match to TRBD1. The germline CDR1 and CDR2 sequences are SNHLY and FYNNEI. J gave up 6 bases and V 6 bases, and 4 bases lay outside the gene matches. The CDR3 loop spans 13 amino acids.

Ten or more counts support this clone. The chain recombines TRBV10-1 with TRBJ2-2; weak D call: TRBD1 (8 bases). This CDR3 has 18 residues. Germline V gives CDR1 WNHNN, CDR2 SYGVQD (reference sequence). The V end lost 5 bases, the J end lost 3 bases, and 22 bases lay between the germline ends. The CDR3 reads CASSLSHGQGGYTGELFF. The CDR3 bases are TGCGCCAGCAGTCTCTCTCATGGACAGGGAGGGTACACCGGGGAGCTGTTTTTT.

This clone was recorded at least ten times. The genes are TRBV19 and TRBJ1-6; TRBD1 might be the D (5 bases). CDR3 size: 15 residues. Between the trimmed V and J ends, which lost 4 bases and 10 bases, there was a span of 17 bases. Germline loops: CDR1 LNHDA, CDR2 SQIVND (reference sequence). Here the CDR3 DNA reads TGTGCCAGTAGTAGCCAGCCTAGGGGCCGATCACCCCTCCACTTT. It specifies CASSSQPRGRSPLHF.

This clone came up many times. V usage is TRBV5-6 and J usage is TRBJ1-2; D is unresolved. Trimming removed 4 bases from V and 3 bases from J, with 13 bases in between. Per germline, CDR1 SGHDT and CDR2 YYEEEE. This CDR3 is 14 amino acids long. CDR3 residues: CASSDTGSDYGYTF. The CDR3 DNA reads TGTGCCAGCAGCGATACGGGTAGCGACTATGGCTACACCTTC.

By frequency in the sample, this clone is medium-sized. This chain links TRBV5-1 with TRBJ2-3, with 11 bases matching TRBD2. The CDR3 spans 16 residues. V lost 1 base to trimming and J lost 5 bases; unmatched junction nucleotides: 6. Germline V gives CDR1 SGHRS, CDR2 YFSETQ. The chain's CDR3 is CASSLLASGGLDTQYF. In nucleotides, the CDR3 is TGCGCCAGCAGCTTGCTGGCTAGCGGGGGGTTAGATACGCAGTATTTT. The whole variable domain, filled in from reference TRBV5-1 and TRBJ2-3, reads KAGVTQTPRYLIKTRGQQVTLSCSPISGHRSVSWYQQTPGQGLQFLFEYFSETQRNKGNFPGRFSGRQFSNSRSEMNVSTLELGDSALYLCASSLLASGGLDTQYFGPGTRLTVL.

This clone was seen repeatedly, ten times or more. The V call is TRBV27, the J call TRBJ1-2; 9 positions match TRBD1. Per the germline V gene, CDR1 is MNHEY and CDR2 is SMNVEV (reference sequence). J gave up 5 bases and V 6 bases, and 10 bases lay outside the gene matches. The CDR3 runs to 15 residues. The CDR3 reads CASSLGTGPVYGYTF. CDR3 DNA sequence: TGTGCCAGCAGCCTCGGGACAGGGCCAGTTTATGGCTACACCTTC.

Ten or more counts support this clone. The rearrangement uses TRBV7-9 and TRBJ1-3, with a weak D call TRBD1 (6 bases). Trimming pared 1 base from V and 2 bases from J, leaving 9 bases between. CDR3 size: 15 residues. Germline V lookup: CDR1 SEHNR, CDR2 FQNEAQ (reference sequence). The CDR3 reads CASSLGGGAGNTIYF. The CDR3 DNA reads TGTGCCAGCAGCTTAGGAGGGGGAGCTGGAAACACCATATATTTT.

Many counts were recorded for this clone. J is TRBJ2-7 and V is TRBV2; D may be TRBD1 (5 bases). Germline loops: CDR1 SNHLY, CDR2 FYNNEI. CDR3 length equals 15 residues. The ends were cut back, 8 bases at V and 6 bases at J, with 23 bases in the middle. CDR3 residues: CASSFPTAGRGEQYF. The CDR3 DNA follows: TGTGCCAGCTCCTTCCCAACGGCAGGAAGGGGCGAGCAGTACTTC.

The sample holds many counts of this clone. The chain has TRBV11-2 and TRBJ2-7; tentatively, D is TRBD1 (6 bases). Trimming cost V 1 base and J 5 bases, with 12 bases left between them. Germline V gene data show CDR1 as SGHAT and CDR2 as FQNNGV. The CDR3 length is 14 residues. The CDR3 bases are TGTGCCAGCAGCTTAGGGACAGTTCCTCACGAGCAGTACTTC. Amino acid sequence: CASSLGTVPHEQYF.